The 20 T cell receptor beta chains below all came from one sample that was sequenced in a study of beta chain features in type 1 diabetes. The sequenced template was cDNA made from the entire isolated RNA. Data came from immunoSEQ multiplex PCR; TCRdb stores just in-frame clones and leaves some out. The table shows roughly 130,000 clones, with roughly 15% occurring only once. No cognate antigen is known for these TCRs. Study-wide results and limits: Among patients with Type 1 diabetes, TCRB CDR3s were moderately but significantly shorter in every one of the four CD4+ subsets.

The sequencing input was central memory CD4+ T cells from blood. These receptor sequences come from a young man with type 1 diabetes.

Only a few counts were recorded for this clone. V and J are TRBV5-6 and TRBJ1-1; a possible D gene is TRBD1 (6 bases). V lost 1 base, J lost 7 bases, and 11 bases lay in between. In germline, CDR1 is SGHDT, CDR2 YYEEEE. CDR3 length: 13 residues. The CDR3 DNA sequence: TGTGCCAGCAGCTTGACAGGGATAGATGAAGCTTTCTTT. Amino acid sequence: CASSLTGIDEAFF.

Turning to this clone: This sample includes further DNA sequences coding for the same CDR3. The V and J genes are TRBV5-6 and TRBJ2-7, with D perhaps matching TRBD1 or TRBD2 (5 bases each). CDR3 length: 13 amino acids. The ends were cut back, 3 bases at V and 1 base at J, with 8 bases in the middle. The germline gives CDR1 SGHDT, CDR2 YYEEEE. CDR3 loop: CASSSGRSYEQYF. The CDR3 coding sequence is TGTGCCAGCAGCTCGGGACGGTCCTACGAGCAGTACTTC.

This sequence joins TRBV5-1 and TRBJ1-1; TRBD1 agrees at 8 bases. This CDR3 region has 14 residues. The V segment lost 4 bases and the J segment 5 bases; nucleotides outside the gene matches: 7. Germline CDR1 reads SGHRS; CDR2 reads YFSETQ. The CDR3 DNA reads as TGCGCCAGCAGCGAGGACAGGGTGGGGACTGAAGCTTTCTTT. Its protein product is CASSEDRVGTEAFF. Using reference TRBV5-1 and TRBJ1-1 for the parts outside the CDR3, the full variable domain is KAGVTQTPRYLIKTRGQQVTLSCSPISGHRSVSWYQQTPGQGLQFLFEYFSETQRNKGNFPGRFSGRQFSNSRSEMNVSTLELGDSALYLCASSEDRVGTEAFFGQGTRLTVV.

A few counts support this clone. The chain couples TRBV27 to TRBJ2-2; a weak D match, TRBD1 (5 bases). The CDR3 extends over 15 amino acids. V was trimmed by 5 bases and J by 6 bases, leaving 16 bases between them. Germline-derived CDR1 and CDR2 are MNHEY and SMNVEV (reference sequence). The CDR3 DNA reads as TGTGCCAGCAGTCCAGAAACAGGTTGGGCCGGGGAGCTGTTTTTT. Translating it yields CASSPETGWAGELFF.

On this clone: The identical CDR3 is also encoded by other nucleotide sequences in the sample. This chain links TRBV28 with TRBJ1-2, with 9 positions matching TRBD1. Germline CDR1 MDHEN, CDR2 SYDVKM. Trimming removed 4 bases from V and 1 base from J; junction bases left unmatched: 1. The CDR3 is 14 residues long. CDR3 loop: CASSWGQGNYGYTF. The CDR3 coding sequence is TGTGCCAGCAGTTGGGGACAGGGTAACTATGGCTACACCTTC.

The chain combines TRBV7-9 with TRBJ1-2, with TRBD1 identical over 7 bases. The CDR3 is 13 amino acids. From germline, CDR1 is SEHNR and CDR2 FQNEAQ (reference sequence). V shed 5 bases, J shed 8 bases, and the junction held 8 bases outside the gene matches. The CDR3 sequence is CASSPRQGTGYTF. DNA of the CDR3: TGTGCCAGCAGCCCCCGACAGGGTACGGGCTACACCTTC.

This clone was seen a handful of times. The chain carries TRBV30 and TRBJ2-5, with a weak D call TRBD1 (5 bases). Germline CDR1 GTSNPN, CDR2 SVGIG (reference sequence). Trimming took off 1 base at V and 4 bases at J, with 10 bases between the two ends. This CDR3 spans 13 amino acids. CDR3 nucleotide sequence: TGTGCCTGGAGTGCGCGACAGAGAGAGACCCAGTACTTC. Amino acids: CAWSARQRETQYF. The variable domain in full, completed from reference TRBV30 and TRBJ2-5, reads SQTIHQWPATLVQPVGSPLSLECTVEGTSNPNLYWYRQAAGRGLQLLFYSVGIGQISSEVPQNLSASRPQDRQFILSSKKLLLSDSGFYLCAWSARQRETQYFGPGTRLLVL.

There are a few counts of this clone. The chain is built from TRBV7-2 and TRBJ2-2; D might be TRBD2 (5 bases). Trimming shortened V by 3 bases and J by 6 bases, and 14 bases separated the two germline ends. CDR1 and CDR2 from the germline V gene are SGHTA and FQGNSA. The length of the CDR3 is 15 residues. CDR3 sequence (DNA): TGTGCCAGCAGCTTTACGGGCGGACTGTCCGGGGAGCTGTTTTTT. It codes for CASSFTGGLSGELFF.

This clone came up many times. V usage is TRBV9 and J usage is TRBJ2-3; D not certain. This CDR3 spans 13 amino acids. From germline, CDR1 is SGDLS and CDR2 YYNGEE. V gave up 4 bases and J gave up 0 bases, with 6 bases separating them. CDR3 coding DNA: TGTGCCAGCAGCTTGGCTAGCACAGATACGCAGTATTTT. It codes for CASSLASTDTQYF.

This chain uses TRBV29-1 with TRBJ1-4, with a weak D call TRBD1 (6 bases). This CDR3 is built from 13 residues. Germline V gives CDR1 SQVTM, CDR2 ANQGSEA. The germline V and J ends were trimmed by 6 bases and 5 bases, with 13 bases remaining between them. CDR3 DNA: TGCAGCGTGCGGACAGCGGGCAATGAAAAACTGTTTTTT. Protein: CSVRTAGNEKLFF.

This clone was observed a few times. V gene TRBV7-2 combines with J gene TRBJ2-3; D gene ambiguous. V lost 1 base and J lost 3, with 14 bases in between. Looked up from germline, CDR1 is SGHTA and CDR2 is FQGNSA. This CDR3 comprises 16 residues. CDR3 in DNA: TGTGCCAGCAGCTTAGGATTGTCCTTAGTGACAGATACGCAGTATTTT. Its protein product is CASSLGLSLVTDTQYF. Together with reference TRBV7-2 and TRBJ2-3, the CDR3 gives the full variable domain: GAGVSQSPSNKVTEKGKDVELRCDPISGHTALYWYRQSLGQGLEFLIYFQGNSAPDKSGLPSDRFSAERTGGSVSTLTIQRTQQEDSAVYLCASSLGLSLVTDTQYFGPGTRLTVL.

The chain is built from TRBV5-1 and TRBJ1-2; D gene ambiguous. The CDR3 totals 13 residues. Germline values: CDR1 SGHRS, CDR2 YFSETQ. Trimming shortened V by 5 bases and J by 4 bases, and 12 bases separated the two germline ends. The CDR3 DNA reads TGCGCCAGCAGGGAACAGTACCCCTATGGCTACACCTTC. It is translated as CASREQYPYGYTF.

A note on this clone: At one of its ends the junction is not consistent with the germline gene, which may arise from a read error. This chain joins TRBV30 and TRBJ2-2; 7 nucleotides line up with TRBD2. This CDR3 is 15 amino acids long. The germline V gene encodes CDR1 GTSNPN and CDR2 SVGIG (reference sequence). The CDR3 loop reads CAGRVRYKATGELFF. The CDR3 nucleotides are TGTGCCGGGAGGGTACGGTACAAAGCAACCGGGGAGCTGTTTTTT.

The rearrangement links TRBV2 to TRBJ1-5; no definite D call. This CDR3 is built from 15 residues. The germline V and J ends were trimmed by 7 bases and 6 bases, with 19 bases remaining between them. Per the germline V gene, CDR1 is SNHLY and CDR2 is FYNNEI. CDR3 sequence (DNA): TGTGCCAGCACTCAGGAGGGTACGCGGAGTCAGCCCCAGCATTTT. Its protein product is CASTQEGTRSQPQHF.

The CDR3 loop reads CASSVESSGGSEQYF. CDR3 in DNA: TGTGCCAGCAGCGTTGAATCGTCAGGGGGGTCCGAGCAGTACTTC. V and J are TRBV9 and TRBJ2-7; a weak D match, TRBD1 (7 bases). There are 15 residues in the CDR3. The V end lost 2 bases, the J end lost 6 bases, and 18 bases lay between the germline ends. Germline CDR1 reads SGDLS; CDR2 reads YYNGEE.

In its sample, this clone was seen many times. The chain has TRBV7-2 and TRBJ2-7, with D unclear. V was pared by 1 base and J by 2 bases, with 9 bases between. This CDR3 region has 14 residues. Germline V gene lookup returns CDR1 SGHTA and CDR2 FQGNSA. CDR3 loop: CASSLGRATYEQYF. The CDR3 region has the DNA TGTGCCAGCAGCTTAGGTCGGGCCACCTACGAGCAGTACTTC.

This clone was observed a few times. J is TRBJ2-3 and V is TRBV19, with TRBD1 matching 8 bases. The CDR3 is 14 amino acids. Germline lookup yields CDR1 LNHDA and CDR2 SQIVND (reference sequence). The ends lost 4 bases at V and 4 bases at J; junction bases unmatched: 4. The CDR3 nucleotides are TGTGCCAGTAGTACTGGCAGGGGGCCAGATACGCAGTATTTT. It encodes CASSTGRGPDTQYF.

This chain links TRBV7-9 with TRBJ2-5, with a tentative D call TRBD2 (7 bases). V lost 11 bases and J lost 5, with 12 bases in between. The CDR3 has 11 residues. CDR1 SEHNR and CDR2 FQNEAQ come from the germline V gene (reference sequence). The CDR3 protein is CASGGPETQYF. CDR3 nucleotides: TGTGCCTCCGGGGGGCCGGAGACCCAGTACTTC.

This clone came up many times. The V and J genes are TRBV29-1 and TRBJ2-1; 8 positions agree with TRBD2. Germline values: CDR1 SQVTM, CDR2 ANQGSEA. This CDR3 region has 15 residues. J was trimmed by 4 bases and V by 7 bases; bases with no gene match: 12. CDR3 loop: CSASGLAGLYNEQFF. DNA of the CDR3: TGCAGCGCCTCAGGATTAGCGGGGCTGTACAATGAGCAGTTCTTC.

In its sample, this clone was seen a few times. This rearrangement joins TRBV7-2 to TRBJ2-3, with TRBD2 identical over 8 bases. The CDR3 covers 15 residues. Germline V gene data show CDR1 as SGHTA and CDR2 as FQGNSA. V shed 1 base, J shed 6 bases, and the junction held 6 bases outside the gene matches. DNA for the CDR3: TGTGCCAGCAGCTTAGAGAGCCTAGCGGGTGATACGCAGTATTTT. Translating gives CASSLESLAGDTQYF.